The 8 T cell receptor beta chains presented below share a single source sample, sequenced in a study of cytomegalovirus exposure and HLA in healthy donors. A multiplex PCR was run with 60 Vbeta primers and 13 Jbeta primers. Generated by immunoSEQ multiplex PCR, the TCRdb table keeps only in-frame clones and is missing some. The sample has 200,000 to 250,000 clones. Sequencing was carried out using PBMCs. These receptors all stem from a girl under 10 years old in good health and CMV-seropositive.

Of note for this clone: One end of the junction fails to match germline, which may point to a read error. This chain uses TRBV28 with TRBJ1-2, with 9 positions matching TRBD1. Per the germline V gene, CDR1 is MDHEN and CDR2 is SYDVKM. The CDR3 extends over 15 amino acids. This CDR3 is CASSTTGGENYGYTF. In DNA, the CDR3 is TGTGCCAGCAGCACCACAGGGGGCGAAAACTATGGCTACACCTTT.

This chain joins TRBV27 and TRBJ2-7; D possibly corresponds to TRBD1 (5 bases). The CDR3 totals 14 residues. CDR1 is MNHEY and CDR2 is SMNVEV in the germline V gene (reference sequence). V was trimmed by 6 bases and J by 4 bases, leaving 16 bases between them. The CDR3 DNA reads TGTGCCAGCAGGCCAGGGCCCTCTCGGTACGAGCAGTACTTC. Protein: CASRPGPSRYEQYF.

This chain connects TRBV28 to TRBJ1-2, with unresolved D. Trimming removed 7 bases from V and 3 bases from J, with 21 bases in between. There are 16 residues in the CDR3. Germline CDR1 MDHEN, CDR2 SYDVKM. The CDR3, as DNA: TGTGCCAGCAACTTTCGTGGACTGTCTTCACACTATGGCTACACCTTC. Translated, it gives CASNFRGLSSHYGYTF.

This chain links TRBV29-1 with TRBJ1-2; no firm D call. Germline V CDR1 and CDR2: SQVTM, ANQGSEA. The CDR3 contains 11 residues. Trimming stripped 4 bases from V and 8 bases from J, with 11 bases between. The CDR3 sequence is CSVADSAGYTF. For the CDR3, the DNA is TGCAGCGTTGCGGACTCGGCGGGCTACACCTTC.

The chain carries TRBV7-9 and TRBJ1-2; D is unresolved. V was pared by 5 bases and J by 7 bases, with 8 bases between. Germline CDR1 reads SEHNR; CDR2 reads FQNEAQ (reference sequence). The CDR3 has 11 residues. The CDR3 sequence is CASSPGLGYTF. In DNA form, the CDR3 reads TGTGCCAGCAGCCCCGGACTTGGCTACACCTTC.

The V call is TRBV4-1, the J call TRBJ2-3; the D is unclear. This CDR3 contains 14 residues. Germline loops: CDR1 MGHRA, CDR2 YSYEKL. Trimming cost V 1 base and J 3 bases, with 8 bases left between them. This CDR3 reads CASSQGPLTDTQYF. In nucleotides, the CDR3 is TGCGCCAGCAGCCAAGGTCCCCTTACAGATACGCAGTATTTT.

The chain employs TRBV30 and TRBJ1-4, with a weak D call TRBD1 (5 bases). Germline CDR1 is GTSNPN and CDR2 is SVGIG (reference sequence). Trimming removed 1 base at V and 8 bases at J, with 14 bases between. The length of the CDR3 is 14 residues. The CDR3 spells CAWSGGDSREKLFF. The DNA for the CDR3 is TGTGCCTGGAGTGGGGGGGACTCTCGAGAAAAACTGTTTTTT.

The chain combines TRBV5-1 with TRBJ2-7, with no clear D. Trimming removed 0 bases from V and 3 bases from J, with 13 bases in between. Germline V CDR1 and CDR2: SGHRS, YFSETQ. There are 15 residues in the CDR3. The CDR3 region has the DNA TGCGCCAGCAGCTTGGTCGGGTTCCCTAACTACGAGCAGTACTTC. Encoded protein: CASSLVGFPNYEQYF.